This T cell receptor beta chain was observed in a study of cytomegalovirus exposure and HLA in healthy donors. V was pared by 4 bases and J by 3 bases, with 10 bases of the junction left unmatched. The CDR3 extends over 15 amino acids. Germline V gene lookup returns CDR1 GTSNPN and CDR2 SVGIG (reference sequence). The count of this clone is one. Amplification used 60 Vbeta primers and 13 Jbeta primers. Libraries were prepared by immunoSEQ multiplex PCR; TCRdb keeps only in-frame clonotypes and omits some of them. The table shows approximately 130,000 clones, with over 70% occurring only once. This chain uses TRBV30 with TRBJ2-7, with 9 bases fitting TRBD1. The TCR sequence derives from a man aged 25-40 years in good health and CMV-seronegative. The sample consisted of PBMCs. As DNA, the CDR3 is TGTGCCTGGAACATAGGGACAGGGACGCTCTACGAGCAGTACTTC. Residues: CAWNIGTGTLYEQYF. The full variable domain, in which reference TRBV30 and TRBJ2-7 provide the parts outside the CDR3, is SQTIHQWPATLVQPVGSPLSLECTVEGTSNPNLYWYRQAAGRGLQLLFYSVGIGQISSEVPQNLSASRPQDRQFILSSKKLLLSDSGFYLCAWNIGTGTLYEQYFGPGTRLTVT.